This paragraph reports one T cell receptor beta chain. These data come from a study of cytotoxic CD8 clonotypes in ibrutinib-treated CLL. Sequencing used immunoSEQ multiplex PCR; TCRdb keeps in-frame clones, though not all of them. The data hold 300,000 to 350,000 clones, with approximately 80% observed a single time. The sequencing here drew on PBMCs, taken before ibrutinib treatment. This receptor was obtained from a human donor with chronic lymphocytic leukemia.

The CDR3 bases are TGTGCCAGCAGTGGGGACAGGAGCTCCTACAATGAGCAGTTCTTC. It is translated as CASSGDRSSYNEQFF. The chain is built from TRBV2 and TRBJ2-1; 8 nucleotides agree with TRBD1. V shed 4 bases, J shed 0 bases, and the junction held 2 bases outside the gene matches. The CDR3 sequence is 15 residues long. Per the germline V gene, CDR1 is SNHLY and CDR2 is FYNNEI.